The 14 T cell receptor beta chains below all came from one sample that was sequenced in a study of T cells after yellow fever vaccination. TCRdb reprocessed the 5' RACE reads via MiXCR and lists one record per CDR3 protein. Found here are roughly 520,000 distinct CDR3 sequences, less than 25% of them singletons; the top ten hold around 16%. Specimen: PBMCs, collected 20 to 25 days after the first yellow fever vaccination. These receptor sequences come from a man aged 18 to 29 who received the YFV17D yellow fever vaccine.

This clonotype showed up just a few times. V usage is TRBV28 and J usage is TRBJ2-1, with 11 bases lining up with TRBD1. The ends lost 1 base at V and 9 bases at J; junction bases unmatched: 5. The CDR3 extends over 15 amino acids. Germline loops: CDR1 MDHEN, CDR2 SYDVKM. The CDR3 sequence: CASSLSGTGGIEQFF. DNA of the CDR3: TGTGCCAGCAGTTTATCCGGGACAGGGGGAATTGAGCAGTTCTTC.

This clonotype was recorded a few times. V gene TRBV4-3 combines with J gene TRBJ1-3; D is unresolved. The CDR3 length is 16 residues. The germline V and J ends were trimmed by 1 base and 3 bases, with 13 bases remaining between them. Germline values: CDR1 LGHNA, CDR2 YSLEER. CDR3 in DNA: TGCGCCAGCAGCCAAGCTGCGGGATCGGTTGGAAACACCATATATTTT. Protein sequence: CASSQAAGSVGNTIYF.

This chain uses TRBV5-6 with TRBJ2-7; no definite D call. CDR1 SGHDT and CDR2 YYEEEE come from the germline V gene. This CDR3 is built from 14 residues. Trimming took 7 bases from V and 2 from J, leaving 16 bases between them. The CDR3 spells CASRKGQEAYEQYV. The CDR3 DNA is TGTGCCAGCCGGAAGGGCCAGGAAGCCTACGAGCAGTACGTC.

This clonotype showed up just a few times. The chain recombines TRBV6-1 with TRBJ2-1; perhaps TRBD2 as D (6 bases). V lost 3 bases and J 1 base, leaving 10 bases between the germline ends. The CDR3 totals 15 residues. Germline V gene sequence: CDR1 MNHNS, CDR2 SASEGT. As DNA, the CDR3 is TGTGCCAGCAGTGATAGCGGTCCTTCCTACAATGAGCAGTTCTTC. This codes for CASSDSGPSYNEQFF.

This clonotype was seen a handful of times. This rearrangement joins TRBV3-1 to TRBJ2-5, with TRBD1 identical over 7 bases. The CDR3 covers 12 residues. The V gene's germline CDR1 is LGHDT and CDR2 YNNKEL (reference sequence). V gave up 8 bases and J gave up 5 bases; unmatched junction bases: 5. The CDR3 coding sequence is TGTGCCAGCCTAACCAGGGGGGAGACCCAGTACTTC. It yields the protein CASLTRGETQYF.

This chain connects TRBV4-3 to TRBJ1-5, with 7 bases that match TRBD1. CDR1 is LGHNA and CDR2 is YSLEER in the germline V gene. The CDR3 extends over 15 amino acids. V dropped 3 bases and J dropped 6; count of bases not matched to a gene: 8. CDR3 coding DNA: TGCGCCAGCAGCCAGTCGACAGGGCTCGGTCAGCCCCAGCATTTT. This translates into CASSQSTGLGQPQHF.

The V and J genes are TRBV11-3 and TRBJ2-5; D unresolved. Trimming left V 5 bases short and J 5 bases short, with 12 bases between. The length of the CDR3 is 13 residues. CDR1 and CDR2 from the germline V gene are SGHNT and YENEEA. Written as DNA, the CDR3 is TGTGCCAGCAGCCTTAGTTCTTTCGAGACCCAGTACTTC. Its protein is CASSLSSFETQYF.

Worth noting for this clonotype: The junction shows a germline mismatch at one end, possibly a read error. The gene calls are TRBV5-6 and TRBJ2-5; D gene ambiguous. Germline loops: CDR1 SGHDT, CDR2 YYEEEE. The CDR3 sequence is 13 residues long. CDR3 nucleotides: TGTGCCATCAGCCCCGATCTCCAAGAGACCCAGTACTTC. It specifies CAISPDLQETQYF.

The chain uses TRBV28 and TRBJ1-1; 7 bases map to TRBD1. CDR1 MDHEN and CDR2 SYDVKM come from the germline V gene. This CDR3 spans 15 amino acids. Trimming removed 5 bases from V and 5 bases from J; junction bases left unmatched: 11. The CDR3 here is CASSPDPPGGTEAFF. The CDR3 nucleotides are TGTGCCAGCAGTCCGGATCCTCCAGGGGGGACTGAAGCTTTCTTT.

The chain joins TRBV6-4 to TRBJ2-3; 10 positions agree with TRBD2. The CDR3 is made up of 15 amino acids. V shed 7 bases, J shed 4 bases, and the junction held 8 bases outside the gene matches. The germline gives CDR1 MRHNA, CDR2 SNTAGT. CDR3 nucleotides: TGTGCCAGCAAAAGCGGGGGGGCCGTGGCAGATACGCAGTATTTT. Its protein is CASKSGGAVADTQYF.

The chain recombines TRBV4-2 with TRBJ2-7, with a possible D match to TRBD2 (5 bases). Trimming pared 0 bases from V and 1 base from J, leaving 10 bases between. Per the germline V gene, CDR1 is LGHNA and CDR2 is YNFKEQ. This CDR3 contains 15 residues. DNA of the CDR3: TGTGCCAGCAGCCAAGAGAGGGCAGGATCCTACGAGCAGTACTTC. Translation gives CASSQERAGSYEQYF.

This clonotype was picked up many times. V is TRBV11-2 and J is TRBJ2-1; TRBD2 matches 14 bases. Per germline, CDR1 SGHAT and CDR2 FQNNGV. V gave up 5 bases and J gave up 7 bases; unmatched junction bases: 4. This CDR3 region has 15 residues. The CDR3 is CASSPWTSGGNEQFF. In DNA, the CDR3 is TGTGCCAGCAGCCCCTGGACTAGCGGGGGGAATGAGCAGTTCTTC.

The CDR3 loop reads CSPKGGGTILSGANVLTF. The CDR3 coding sequence is TGCAGTCCAAAGGGAGGGGGTACAATCCTCTCTGGGGCCAACGTCCTGACTTTC. V gene TRBV20-1 combines with J gene TRBJ2-6; tentative D call: TRBD2 (7 bases). Between the trimmed V and J ends, which lost 8 bases and 0 bases, there was a span of 23 bases. Germline V gene data show CDR1 as DFQATT and CDR2 as SNEGSKA (reference sequence). The CDR3 length is 18 residues.

This clonotype was recorded a few times. The chain uses TRBV2 and TRBJ2-1; D possibly corresponds to TRBD2 (5 bases). Germline CDR1 and CDR2: SNHLY and FYNNEI. The CDR3 runs to 14 residues. Trimming left V 6 bases short and J 6 bases short, with 15 bases between. CDR3 in amino acids: CASRRTGLINEQFF. The CDR3 DNA reads TGTGCCAGCAGGCGAACCGGACTCATCAATGAGCAGTTCTTC.